This entry describes one T cell receptor beta chain. At one of its ends the junction is not consistent with the germline gene, which may arise from a read error. Data came from immunoSEQ multiplex PCR; TCRdb stores just in-frame clones and leaves some out. The data contain about 18,000 clones, about four fifths of them singletons. The sample is drawn from a study of T cell changes during pregnancy in multiple sclerosis. The V gene's germline CDR1 is KGHSH and CDR2 LQKENI. This CDR3 is 16 amino acids long. The genes are TRBV18 and TRBJ2-7, with TRBD2 matching over 9 bases. The material was CD8+ T cells from peripheral blood mononuclear cells, obtained in the third trimester of pregnancy. This TCR came from a female donor in good health, enrolled as a control in a pregnancy study. CDR3 bases: TGTGCCAGCTCCGGGGGTCCGGGGACTAGCTGGTACGGGCAGTACTTC. It is translated as CASSGGPGTSWYGQYF.